This T cell receptor beta chain was documented in a study of shared clonotypes between healthy human individuals. The germline V gene encodes CDR1 MRHNA and CDR2 SNTAGT. V gave up 5 bases and J gave up 0 bases, with 6 bases separating them. This CDR3 is 13 amino acids long. The protocol was immunoSEQ multiplex PCR, while the TCRdb copy is restricted to in-frame clones and leaves out a portion. Here the sample spans 110,000 or so clones, 65% to 75% being singletons. The sequenced material came from memory CD8+ T cells sorted from blood. Subset reported: CD45RO+ cells pooled with CCR7-negative TemRA cells. This TCR derives from a woman in her twenties or thirties in good health. The V call is TRBV6-4, the J call TRBJ2-3; D may be TRBD2 (5 bases). CDR3 region: CASSPGSTDTQYF. The CDR3 DNA is TGTGCCAGCAGTCCGGGGAGCACAGATACGCAGTATTTT.